A single sample is the source of the 23 T cell receptor beta chains below, sequenced in a study of OX40 agonist ivuxolimab in advanced cancers. The repertoire was sequenced with immunoSEQ multiplex PCR; TCRdb's copy has only in-frame clones and lacks some. The sample carries 150,000 to 190,000 clones, roughly 92% recorded once. Sequenced here: CD4+ or CD8+ T cells sorted from blood, sampled in a trial of the OX40 agonist ivuxolimab. The receptors stem from an adult with an advanced solid tumor such as melanoma, head and neck, liver or kidney cancer.

This clone was observed a single time. The chain couples TRBV15 to TRBJ2-3; 11 positions match TRBD1. The CDR3 runs to 18 residues. Germline CDR1 reads LNHNV; CDR2 reads YYDKDF (reference sequence). V dropped 0 bases and J dropped 4; count of bases not matched to a gene: 9. The CDR3 loop is CATSRDVRGQGVADTQYF. CDR3 in DNA: TGTGCCACCAGCAGAGATGTTAGGGGACAGGGGGTCGCAGATACGCAGTATTTT. Combining the CDR3 with reference TRBV15 and TRBJ2-3 gives the whole variable domain DAMVIQNPRYQVTQFGKPVTLSCSQTLNHNVMYWYQQKSSQAPKLLFHYYDKDFNNEADTPDNFQSRRPNTSFCFLDIRSPGLGDTAMYLCATSRDVRGQGVADTQYFGPGTRLTVL.

The V gene is TRBV4-2, the J gene TRBJ2-5, with TRBD2 as a possible D gene (6 bases). V dropped 5 bases and J dropped 3 bases, with 19 bases sitting between them. CDR1 and CDR2 (germline): LGHNA, YNFKEQ. The CDR3 covers 16 residues. CDR3 DNA sequence: TGTGCCAGCAGCGTCCTTCTAGGGACTGACGAAGAGACCCAGTACTTC. Translating it yields CASSVLLGTDEETQYF.

J is TRBJ2-2 and V is TRBV19; 8 bases agree with TRBD1. The CDR3 consists of 17 residues. Germline CDR1 is LNHDA and CDR2 is SQIVND (reference sequence). J gave up 4 bases and V 5 bases, and 12 bases lay outside the gene matches. The CDR3 sequence is CASSLFSGGAGTGELFF. The CDR3 DNA reads TGTGCCAGTAGTCTCTTCTCAGGGGGCGCGGGCACCGGGGAGCTGTTTTTT.

DNA of the CDR3: TGTGCCAGCAGTCCCAGTGTTGTCGGGGAGCTGTTTTTT. Its translation is CASSPSVVGELFF. The rearrangement links TRBV28 to TRBJ2-2; the D is unclear. CDR3 length equals 13 residues. CDR1 and CDR2 from the germline V gene are MDHEN and SYDVKM. V shed 5 bases and J shed 7 bases, with 11 bases lying between them.

The chain links TRBV10-1 to TRBJ2-2; D unclear. The V end was cut by 4 bases, the J end by 6 bases, with 12 bases between. Germline V gene sequence: CDR1 WNHNN, CDR2 SYGVQD (reference sequence). CDR3 length equals 14 residues. CDR3 in DNA: TGCGCCAGCAGTGGTCGGTTCAGGCCCGGGGAGCTGTTTTTT. Its protein product is CASSGRFRPGELFF.

The chain recombines TRBV27 with TRBJ1-2, with TRBD1 identical over 8 bases. The V gene end was trimmed by 5 bases and the J gene end by 0 bases; junction bases not matched to a gene: 5. From germline, CDR1 is MNHEY and CDR2 SMNVEV (reference sequence). The CDR3 totals 15 residues. CDR3 in DNA: TGTGCCAGCAGTGGACAGGGTTTAGCTAACTATGGCTACACCTTC. Amino acid sequence: CASSGQGLANYGYTF.

The rearrangement uses TRBV7-2 and TRBJ2-7; 11 nucleotides match TRBD1. CDR3 size: 14 residues. Germline loops: CDR1 SGHTA, CDR2 FQGNSA. With V trimmed by 4 bases and J by 6 bases, 5 bases remained unmatched. This CDR3 reads CASSYQGQGGEQYF. Written as DNA, the CDR3 is TGTGCCAGCAGCTACCAGGGACAGGGGGGCGAGCAGTACTTC.

DNA for the CDR3: TGCGCCAGCAGCTCCGGGACAAATGAAAAACTGTTTTTT. Translating gives CASSSGTNEKLFF. The chain uses TRBV5-1 and TRBJ1-4, with a tentative D call TRBD1 (6 bases). The CDR3 has 13 residues. V was cut by 3 bases and J by 5 bases, with 8 bases left in between. Germline loops: CDR1 SGHRS, CDR2 YFSETQ.

A note on this clone: This is likely a read error, given that the CDR3 carries no conserved phenylalanine or tryptophan at its end. The limits of the CDR3 on the DNA are not certain, so only TCRdb's listed CDR3 is given. The chain carries TRBV7-8 and TRBJ1-2. Germline CDR1 SGHVS, CDR2 FQNEAQ. Including both end residues, the CDR3 is 9 amino acids long. The CDR3 loop reads CASNLPGAG.

The chain uses TRBV28 and TRBJ2-2, with D perhaps matching TRBD1 or TRBD2 (6 bases each). This CDR3 contains 17 residues. Germline assignment: CDR1 MDHEN and CDR2 SYDVKM. Trimming cost V 3 bases and J 5 bases, with 19 bases left between them. CDR3 coding DNA: TGTGCCAGCAGTTTTCGGAGGGGCAGGGGAGGTACCGGGGAGCTGTTTTTT. It encodes CASSFRRGRGGTGELFF. Drawing the rest from reference TRBV28 and TRBJ2-2, the complete variable domain is DVKVTQSSRYLVKRTGEKVFLECVQDMDHENMFWYRQDPGLGLRLIYFSYDVKMKEKGDIPEGYSVSREKKERFSLILESASTNQTSMYLCASSFRRGRGGTGELFFGEGSRLTVL.

J is TRBJ2-5 and V is TRBV10-2; D not certain. The CDR3 runs to 12 residues. Trimming cost V 2 bases and J 12 bases, with 13 bases left between them. Per germline, CDR1 WSHSY and CDR2 SAAADI. The DNA of the CDR3 is TGCGCCAGCAGTGAGGGCAGTACTAAGGAGTACTTC. This gives the protein CASSEGSTKEYF.

The chain joins TRBV5-1 to TRBJ1-6; no clear D. CDR1 SGHRS and CDR2 YFSETQ come from the germline V gene. V was trimmed by 0 bases and J by 0 bases, leaving 10 bases between them. CDR3 length: 17 amino acids. The CDR3 DNA follows: TGCGCCAGCAGCTTGGAGACACCGAGCTCCTATAATTCACCCCTCCACTTT. Its protein product is CASSLETPSSYNSPLHF. Together with reference TRBV5-1 and TRBJ1-6, the CDR3 gives the full variable domain: KAGVTQTPRYLIKTRGQQVTLSCSPISGHRSVSWYQQTPGQGLQFLFEYFSETQRNKGNFPGRFSGRQFSNSRSEMNVSTLELGDSALYLCASSLETPSSYNSPLHFGNGTRLTVT.

This clone was detected only once. The J gene is TRBJ1-1, the V gene TRBV29-1; D might be TRBD1 (5 bases). V was pared by 6 bases and J by 0 bases, with 20 bases between. In germline, CDR1 is SQVTM, CDR2 ANQGSEA. CDR3 length: 16 amino acids. CDR3 protein: CSVGLGGTGVNTEAFF. The CDR3 DNA reads as TGCAGCGTGGGCCTTGGGGGGACTGGGGTGAACACTGAAGCTTTCTTT. The complete variable domain, with remaining parts taken from reference TRBV29-1 and TRBJ1-1, reads SAVISQKPSRDICQRGTSLTIQCQVDSQVTMMFWYRQQPGQSLTLIATANQGSEATYESGFVIDKFPISRPNLTFSTLTVSNMSPEDSSIYLCSVGLGGTGVNTEAFFGQGTRLTVV.

As regards this clone: This sample also contains other DNA sequences that code for the same CDR3. The chain combines TRBV18 with TRBJ1-1; D is ambiguous. The germline V gene encodes CDR1 KGHSH and CDR2 LQKENI. This CDR3 comprises 15 residues. Deletions cut 9 bases from V and 0 bases from J, with 17 bases between. The CDR3: CASSTVGNMNTEAFF. The CDR3 DNA follows: TGTGCCAGTTCAACGGTAGGGAATATGAACACTGAAGCTTTCTTT. The full variable domain, completed using reference TRBV18 and TRBJ1-1, is NAGVMQNPRHLVRRRGQEARLRCSPMKGHSHVYWYRQLPEEGLKFMVYLQKENIIDESGMPKERFSAEFPKEGPSILRIQQVVRGDSAAYFCASSTVGNMNTEAFFGQGTRLTVV.

The V gene is TRBV5-8, the J gene TRBJ2-2; D is undetermined. Deletions cut 2 bases from V and 6 bases from J, with 14 bases between. Germline values: CDR1 SGHTS, CDR2 YDEGEE. This CDR3 has 15 amino acids. CDR3 sequence reads: CASSFSIAGAGELFF. CDR3 sequence (DNA): TGTGCCAGCAGCTTCTCCATAGCTGGGGCCGGGGAGCTGTTTTTT. Full variable domain (missing parts from reference TRBV5-8 and TRBJ2-2): EAGVTQSPTHLIKTRGQQATLRCSPISGHTSVYWYQQALGLGLQFLLWYDEGEERNRGNFPPRFSGRQFPNYSSELNVNALELEDSALYLCASSFSIAGAGELFFGEGSRLTVL.

This clone was observed a single time. The chain carries TRBV5-1 and TRBJ2-5; D gene unclear. Germline V CDR1 and CDR2: SGHRS, YFSETQ. With 0 bases removed from V and 5 bases from J, the gap between germline ends came to 11 bases. The CDR3 length is 14 residues. CDR3 sequence (DNA): TGCGCCAGCAGCTTGGCTCAGACTGGGGAGACCCAGTACTTC. Its translation: CASSLAQTGETQYF. Full variable domain (rest looked up from reference TRBV5-1 and TRBJ2-5): KAGVTQTPRYLIKTRGQQVTLSCSPISGHRSVSWYQQTPGQGLQFLFEYFSETQRNKGNFPGRFSGRQFSNSRSEMNVSTLELGDSALYLCASSLAQTGETQYFGPGTRLLVL.

This chain links TRBV19 with TRBJ1-5; possibly TRBD1 for D (5 bases). V lost 3 bases, J lost 0 bases, and 12 bases lay in between. The CDR3 runs 16 residues. In germline, CDR1 is LNHDA, CDR2 SQIVND (reference sequence). Here the CDR3 DNA reads TGTGCCAGTAGTATCCCAGGGCCGGTTAGCAATCAGCCCCAGCATTTT. This codes for CASSIPGPVSNQPQHF.

This chain uses TRBV7-2 with TRBJ1-2, with D perhaps matching TRBD1 (5 bases). Trimming removed 5 bases from V and 8 bases from J, with 15 bases in between. CDR3 size: 13 residues. Germline-derived CDR1 and CDR2 are SGHTA and FQGNSA. CDR3 in DNA: TGTGCCAGCAGCCCGACAGCGGAGGTAGGCTACACCTTC. It yields the protein CASSPTAEVGYTF.

This chain connects TRBV18 to TRBJ2-2, with D unresolved. Germline V gives CDR1 KGHSH, CDR2 LQKENI. V was cut by 4 bases and J by 7 bases, with 19 bases left in between. The CDR3 runs to 16 residues. The CDR3 sequence is CASSLTNPTGRGELFF. The CDR3 DNA is TGTGCCAGCTCACTCACGAATCCCACGGGTCGCGGGGAGCTGTTTTTT. Full variable domain (outside the CDR3, taken from reference TRBV18 and TRBJ2-2): NAGVMQNPRHLVRRRGQEARLRCSPMKGHSHVYWYRQLPEEGLKFMVYLQKENIIDESGMPKERFSAEFPKEGPSILRIQQVVRGDSAAYFCASSLTNPTGRGELFFGEGSRLTVL.

The V call is TRBV7-2, the J call TRBJ1-5, with D tentatively TRBD1 (6 bases). Trimming removed 0 bases from V and 2 bases from J, with 11 bases in between. Per the germline V gene, CDR1 is SGHTA and CDR2 is FQGNSA. The CDR3 has 16 residues. CDR3 amino acids: CASSLASTGRNQPQHF. The CDR3 nucleotides are TGTGCCAGCAGCTTAGCGTCGACAGGACGCAATCAGCCCCAGCATTTT.

The gene calls are TRBV18 and TRBJ1-4; a weak D match, TRBD1 (5 bases). Germline-derived CDR1 and CDR2 are KGHSH and LQKENI. Trimming pared 3 bases from V and 4 bases from J, leaving 12 bases between. CDR3 size: 15 residues. The CDR3 region has the DNA TGTGCCAGCTCACCCCCACACAGGAGTAATGAAAAACTGTTTTTT. Protein: CASSPPHRSNEKLFF. Filled out from reference TRBV18 and TRBJ1-4, the complete variable domain reads NAGVMQNPRHLVRRRGQEARLRCSPMKGHSHVYWYRQLPEEGLKFMVYLQKENIIDESGMPKERFSAEFPKEGPSILRIQQVVRGDSAAYFCASSPPHRSNEKLFFGSGTQLSVL.

This chain joins TRBV7-2 and TRBJ2-5, with 7 bases that match TRBD1. Per the germline V gene, CDR1 is SGHTA and CDR2 is FQGNSA. V shed 6 bases, J shed 2 bases, and the junction held 3 bases outside the gene matches. The CDR3 extends over 13 amino acids. CDR3 in DNA: TGTGCCAGCAGTCAGACAGGGCAAGAGACCCAGTACTTC. Protein: CASSQTGQETQYF.

The chain combines TRBV7-9 with TRBJ2-7, with 10 bases lining up with TRBD1. Unmatched junction bases numbered 17, after V lost 4 bases and J lost 5 bases. The CDR3 is 18 amino acids. The germline V gene has CDR1 SEHNR and CDR2 FQNEAQ (reference sequence). The CDR3 loop reads CASSSFRGRQGAADEQYF. Here the CDR3 DNA reads TGTGCCAGCAGCTCCTTTAGGGGCAGACAGGGGGCGGCTGACGAGCAGTACTTC. The full variable domain, completed using reference TRBV7-9 and TRBJ2-7, is DTGVSQNPRHKITKRGQNVTFRCDPISEHNRLYWYRQTLGQGPEFLTYFQNEAQLEKSRLLSDRFSAERPKGSFSTLEIQRTEQGDSAMYLCASSSFRGRQGAADEQYFGPGTRLTVT.